The 32 T cell receptor beta chains reported below all come from one sample, sequenced in a study of T cell responses to AZD1222 COVID-19 vaccine (dated by TCRdb to 2020 to 2022). The sample's time point label, in plain terms: about 28 days (+/-7) after the second vaccine dose. The library was produced with the immunoSEQ multiplex PCR assay. TCRdb's version of the immuneACCESS table is confined to in-frame rearrangements and falls short of the full clone set. An unresolved V gene accounts for under half of the shortfall where checked; the remainder is of unknown origin. The sample table shows roughly 180,000 clones, and roughly 91% are seen once. Roughly 1.9% of the sample lies in the top ten. Sequences were derived from peripheral blood, sampled 28 days after the second AZD1222 dose. The receptor set was obtained from an adult who received the AZD1222 COVID-19 vaccine.

CDR3 loop: CASSPGQGPAEQFF. CDR3 nucleotides: TGTGCCAGCAGTCCCGGACAGGGGCCGGCCGAGCAGTTCTTC. V and J are TRBV6-5 and TRBJ2-1; 9 bases map to TRBD1. The CDR3 is 14 amino acids. CDR1 and CDR2 (germline): MNHEY, SVGAGI. V lost 5 bases, J lost 10 bases, and 9 bases stayed unmatched.

The chain carries TRBV4-2 and TRBJ2-7; D is undetermined. Germline V CDR1 and CDR2: LGHNA, YNFKEQ. Trimming removed 0 bases at V and 1 base at J, with 13 bases between. The CDR3 runs to 16 residues. CDR3 nucleotides: TGTGCCAGCAGCCAAGATCAGGCTGAATCATCCTACGAGCAGTACTTC. It codes for CASSQDQAESSYEQYF.

The chain combines TRBV6-5 with TRBJ1-2, with D tentatively TRBD1 (5 bases). V was pared by 6 bases and J by 7 bases, with 18 bases between. From germline, CDR1 is MNHEY and CDR2 SVGAGI. The CDR3 has 14 residues. The CDR3 region is CASRRTVGESGYTF. The DNA of the CDR3 is TGTGCCAGCAGACGGACGGTAGGGGAAAGTGGCTACACCTTC.

The genes are TRBV5-1 and TRBJ2-1, with 7 bases that match TRBD1. The V and J ends lost 5 bases and 7 bases, in that order; junction bases with no gene match: 12. Germline assignment: CDR1 SGHRS and CDR2 YFSETQ. This CDR3 has 15 residues. The CDR3 here is CASSTGQVLPNEQFF. The CDR3 DNA follows: TGCGCCAGCAGTACCGGACAGGTCCTCCCTAATGAGCAGTTCTTC.

The chain links TRBV7-7 to TRBJ2-5; TRBD2 aligns across 14 bases. V lost 3 bases to trimming and J lost 5 bases; unmatched junction nucleotides: 5. Germline lookup yields CDR1 SSHAT and CDR2 FNYEAQ (reference sequence). The CDR3 has 16 amino acids. CDR3: CASSLGLAGAGETQYF. The CDR3 DNA follows: TGTGCCAGCAGCTTGGGACTAGCGGGGGCTGGGGAGACCCAGTACTTC.

This clone was counted a few times. The rearrangement joins TRBV28 to TRBJ1-2, with 8 bases fitting TRBD1. Germline lookup yields CDR1 MDHEN and CDR2 SYDVKM. CDR3 length equals 16 residues. With 4 bases clipped from V and 4 bases from J, the junction kept 11 bases outside the gene matches. CDR3 DNA sequence: TGTGCCAGCAGTTCCCGCAGGGGGCCCGATTCCTATGGCTACACCTTC. Translated, it gives CASSSRRGPDSYGYTF.

The chain carries TRBV7-3 and TRBJ2-7; the D gene is possibly TRBD2 (5 bases). The CDR3 contains 13 residues. V lost 5 bases to trimming and J lost 3 bases, with 11 bases between them. CDR1 SGHTA and CDR2 FQGTGA come from the germline V gene. The CDR3 bases are TGTGCCAGCAGCACGGGAACGGGCTACGAGCAGTACTTC. Translated: CASSTGTGYEQYF.

The V gene is TRBV3-1 (or the pseudogene TRBV3-2), the J gene TRBJ2-2; tentative D call: TRBD2 (6 bases). Germline V gene sequence: CDR1 LGHDT, CDR2 YNNKEL (reference sequence). The CDR3 is 14 amino acids. The V end was cut by 0 bases, the J end by 11 bases, with 13 bases between. This CDR3 reads CASSQEGSGGELFF. CDR3 DNA: TGTGCCAGCAGCCAAGAGGGTTCCGGGGGAGAGCTGTTTTTT.

V gene TRBV27 combines with J gene TRBJ1-1; D perhaps matches TRBD1 (5 bases). The germline V and J ends were trimmed by 6 bases and 0 bases, with 11 bases remaining between them. The CDR3 runs 14 residues. CDR1 and CDR2 (germline): MNHEY, SMNVEV (reference sequence). The CDR3 nucleotides read TGTGCCAGCAGCGCGACAGCCATGAACACTGAAGCTTTCTTT. Its protein is CASSATAMNTEAFF.

The chain employs TRBV27 and TRBJ2-5, with 8 positions matching TRBD2. Germline loops: CDR1 MNHEY, CDR2 SMNVEV (reference sequence). Trimming removed 5 bases from V and 3 bases from J; junction bases left unmatched: 8. This CDR3 spans 15 amino acids. DNA for the CDR3: TGTGCCAGCAGTACCTCAATAGCGGGAAAAGAGACCCAGTACTTC. This gives the protein CASSTSIAGKETQYF.

The chain has TRBV10-3 and TRBJ1-4; TRBD1 might be the D (5 bases). CDR3 length equals 14 residues. Per the germline V gene, CDR1 is ENHRY and CDR2 is SYGVKD. Trimming cost V 2 bases and J 8 bases, with 12 bases left between them. This CDR3 reads CAISEVVGREKLFF. For the CDR3, the DNA is TGTGCCATCAGTGAGGTGGTGGGACGGGAAAAACTGTTTTTT.

The rearrangement uses TRBV6-5 and TRBJ1-1, with a possible D match to TRBD1 (6 bases). Per the germline V gene, CDR1 is MNHEY and CDR2 is SVGAGI. V gave up 0 bases and J gave up 4 bases, with 15 bases separating them. This CDR3 is built from 16 residues. In DNA, the CDR3 is TGTGCCAGCAGTTACTCGGAGGGGGTGGGCGGCACTGAAGCTTTCTTT. It specifies CASSYSEGVGGTEAFF.

The chain has TRBV12-3 or TRBV12-4 and TRBJ1-5; D is possibly TRBD1 (6 bases). The CDR3 is made up of 13 amino acids. Trimming removed 5 bases from V and 4 bases from J, with 9 bases in between. The CDR3: CASSRDRNQPQHF. The CDR3 region has the DNA TGTGCCAGCAGTCGTGACAGGAATCAGCCCCAGCATTTT.

This clone showed up just once. V is TRBV5-5 and J is TRBJ1-1; D not certain. This CDR3 spans 14 amino acids. Germline-derived CDR1 and CDR2 are SGHKS and YYEKEE (reference sequence). V shed 3 bases and J shed 0 bases, with 9 bases lying between them. The CDR3 here is CASSWSGVNTEAFF. The CDR3 DNA follows: TGTGCCAGCAGCTGGTCTGGGGTGAACACTGAAGCTTTCTTT.

J is TRBJ2-1 and V is TRBV5-1; 12 bases align to TRBD2. CDR3 size: 14 residues. V trimming: 6 bases; J trimming: 6 bases; junction bases outside the gene matches: 4. Germline-derived CDR1 and CDR2 are SGHRS and YFSETQ. DNA of the CDR3: TGCGCCAGCATGAAGACTAGCGGGAGCAATGAGCAGTTCTTC. It yields the protein CASMKTSGSNEQFF.

This clone is a singleton in its sample. V is TRBV30 and J is TRBJ1-1; D is unresolved. Trimming left V 3 bases short and J 4 bases short, with 9 bases between. Germline V gives CDR1 GTSNPN, CDR2 SVGIG (reference sequence). CDR3 length: 12 residues. The CDR3 loop is CAWREVGTEAFF. The CDR3, as DNA: TGTGCCTGGAGGGAAGTCGGCACTGAAGCTTTCTTT.

The chain links TRBV12-3 or TRBV12-4 to TRBJ2-4, with D tentatively TRBD1 (5 bases). This CDR3 has 13 residues. V was trimmed by 2 bases and J by 7 bases, leaving 9 bases between them. CDR3: CASSLNRWNIQYF. The CDR3 coding sequence is TGTGCCAGCAGTTTAAACAGGTGGAACATTCAGTACTTC.

The chain uses TRBV7-2 and TRBJ2-5; 9 bases fit TRBD1. The germline V gene encodes CDR1 SGHTA and CDR2 FQGNSA. V was pared by 1 base and J by 2 bases, with 8 bases of the junction left unmatched. The CDR3 length is 17 residues. The CDR3 nucleotides read TGTGCCAGCAGCTTAGTTAATCCGGGACAGGGTCAAGAGACCCAGTACTTC. It yields the protein CASSLVNPGQGQETQYF.

Of note for this clone: This sample also contains other DNA sequences that code for the same CDR3. The chain is built from TRBV12-3 or TRBV12-4 and TRBJ2-5; D unresolved. Trimming pared 6 bases from V and 0 bases from J, leaving 2 bases between. The CDR3 is 11 amino acids. CDR3 in DNA: TGTGCCAGCAGCTACCAAGAGACCCAGTACTTC. Translating gives CASSYQETQYF.

This clone showed up just once. This chain joins TRBV5-1 and TRBJ1-4, with TRBD1 matching 10 bases. J gave up 8 bases and V 5 bases, and 9 bases lay outside the gene matches. Germline V gene data show CDR1 as SGHRS and CDR2 as YFSETQ. This CDR3 is built from 15 residues. The CDR3 spells CASSPQRQGAEKLFF. The DNA for the CDR3 is TGCGCCAGCAGTCCACAACGACAGGGGGCGGAAAAACTGTTTTTT.

This clone was detected once. The rearrangement joins TRBV4-1 to TRBJ1-2; TRBD1 aligns across 9 bases. There are 17 residues in the CDR3. With 8 bases clipped from V and 5 bases from J, the junction kept 18 bases outside the gene matches. Germline CDR1 reads MGHRA; CDR2 reads YSYEKL. The CDR3 DNA reads TGCGCCAGCCGCAATGGGGCCAAGACAGGGGGTTGGTATGGCTACACCTTC. This translates into CASRNGAKTGGWYGYTF.

The chain combines TRBV16 with TRBJ2-7; D possibly corresponds to TRBD1 (6 bases). V shed 4 bases and J shed 6 bases, with 13 bases lying between them. This CDR3 region has 13 residues. From germline, CDR1 is KGHSY and CDR2 FQNENV. The CDR3 sequence: CASSPNLRGEQYF. The CDR3 DNA follows: TGTGCCAGCAGCCCCAACCTCAGGGGCGAGCAGTACTTC.

The chain recombines TRBV9 with TRBJ2-1, with 7 bases fitting TRBD1. Germline V gene data show CDR1 as SGDLS and CDR2 as YYNGEE. J lost 3 bases, V lost 2 bases, and 5 bases had no gene match. The CDR3 consists of 15 residues. The chain's CDR3 is CASSVTGLLYNEQFF. CDR3 nucleotide sequence: TGTGCCAGCAGCGTGACAGGGTTACTCTACAATGAGCAGTTCTTC.

This clone has just one count. The J gene is TRBJ1-6, the V gene TRBV3-1 (or the pseudogene TRBV3-2); D unclear. This CDR3 is built from 13 residues. CDR1 is LGHDT, CDR2 YNNKEL, per germline (reference sequence). V lost 1 base and J 16 bases, leaving 14 bases between the germline ends. CDR3 loop: CASSQGSLGRLHF. The CDR3 nucleotides are TGTGCCAGCAGCCAAGGGTCGCTCGGTCGGCTCCACTTT.

The rearrangement joins TRBV14 to TRBJ1-3; 7 bases match TRBD1. Germline V gives CDR1 SGHDN, CDR2 FVKESK. This CDR3 comprises 18 residues. Losses at the gene ends were 1 base for V and 0 bases for J; bases not matched to a gene: 9. CDR3 in amino acids: CASSQARDRFFSGNTIYF. CDR3 nucleotide sequence: TGTGCCAGCAGCCAAGCTCGGGACAGATTTTTCTCTGGAAACACCATATATTTT.

The rearrangement links TRBV6-2 or TRBV6-3 to TRBJ1-1; the D is unclear. The CDR3 runs 14 residues. The germline gives CDR1 MNHEY, CDR2 SVGEGT. The V end lost 4 bases, the J end lost 1 base, and 10 bases lay between the germline ends. Here the CDR3 reads CASSSDTGNTEAFF. CDR3 nucleotide sequence: TGTGCCAGCAGTTCAGATACGGGGAACACTGAAGCTTTCTTT.

The V and J genes are TRBV6-1 and TRBJ2-7; TRBD1 matches 8 bases. The V segment lost 6 bases and the J segment 5 bases; nucleotides outside the gene matches: 9. The CDR3 has 14 amino acids. Per germline, CDR1 MNHNS and CDR2 SASEGT. The CDR3 DNA sequence: TGTGCCAGCAGGGAGACAGGGGTTCGAGACGAGCAGTACTTC. Its translation is CASRETGVRDEQYF.

The chain links TRBV6-1 to TRBJ2-7; 9 bases map to TRBD1. The germline V gene has CDR1 MNHNS and CDR2 SASEGT. The CDR3 loop spans 14 amino acids. The ends lost 1 base at V and 5 bases at J; junction bases unmatched: 3. CDR3 region: CASSEDRGQDEQYF. Here the CDR3 DNA reads TGTGCCAGCAGTGAAGACAGGGGGCAGGACGAGCAGTACTTC.

The CDR3 spells CASSRIGQSDYGYTF. Here the CDR3 DNA reads TGTGCCAGCAGTAGGATCGGCCAGTCTGACTATGGCTACACCTTC. V is TRBV6-2 or TRBV6-3 and J is TRBJ1-2; no definite D call. V was clipped by 5 bases and J by 3 bases, with 16 bases between them. This CDR3 comprises 15 residues. Per germline, CDR1 MNHEY and CDR2 SVGEGT.

The CDR3 DNA reads as TGTGCCAGCAGCTTAGAAAGGACTCCCGCTGAAAAACTGTTTTTT. Protein sequence: CASSLERTPAEKLFF. J is TRBJ1-4 and V is TRBV7-6; no clear D. Trimming removed 1 base from V and 7 bases from J, with 13 bases in between. The germline gives CDR1 SGHVS, CDR2 FNYEAQ. This CDR3 spans 15 amino acids.

This chain uses TRBV12-3 or TRBV12-4 with TRBJ1-6; D call uncertain. The germline V and J ends were trimmed by 5 bases and 11 bases, with 13 bases remaining between them. CDR3 length: 13 residues. The CDR3 sequence: CASSATQTAPLHF. CDR3 DNA: TGTGCCAGCAGTGCGACCCAGACGGCACCCCTCCACTTT.

The chain recombines TRBV3-1 (or the pseudogene TRBV3-2) with TRBJ2-3; D is undetermined. Germline CDR1 and CDR2: LGHDT and YNNKEL (reference sequence). V lost 4 bases, J lost 2 bases, and 16 bases lay in between. This CDR3 contains 16 residues. CDR3 DNA sequence: TGTGCCAGCAGCCCCAGAAGAAGACTTAACACAGATACGCAGTATTTT. Protein: CASSPRRRLNTDTQYF.